The clone carrying this TCR beta chain was seen a few times. The antigen is not known. The CDR3 contains 14 residues. Deletions cut 3 bases from V and 4 bases from J, with 12 bases between. This entry belongs to a study of response to subunit inactivated influenza vaccine. Study-level points and caveats: Authors suggested few new T cells are recruited by each seasonal influenza vaccination.

TCRdb recomputed calls from the RT-PCR reads with MiXCR, one row per CDR3 protein. The table has about half a million distinct CDR3 sequences, about 25% seen once. The input for sequencing was CD4+ T cells sorted from PBMCs, taken more than 4 days after vaccination. The clonotype comes from a man between 50 and 59 years old who received an inactivated influenza vaccine. This chain links TRBV12-3 or TRBV12-4 with TRBJ1-1; no definite D call. The CDR3 coding sequence is TGTGCCAGCAGTTTTCGGGTAACGGGCACTGAAGCTTTCTTT. Encoded protein: CASSFRVTGTEAFF.